The 6 T cell receptor beta chains given below trace back to one sample, sequenced in a study of cytomegalovirus exposure and HLA in healthy donors. The PCR ran on 60 Vbeta and 13 Jbeta primers. TCRdb keeps only in-frame clones here, not all; method: immunoSEQ multiplex PCR. Its table records around 40,000 clones. The specimen sequenced was PBMCs. These TCRs come from a man between 40 and 49 years old in good health and CMV-seropositive.

The genes are TRBV7-2 and TRBJ2-7, with 7 bases fitting TRBD2. The V gene's germline CDR1 is SGHTA and CDR2 FQGNSA. This CDR3 contains 14 residues. The ends lost 5 bases at V and 5 bases at J; junction bases unmatched: 9. CDR3 in DNA: TGTGCCAGCAGCCCCGGACTAGTTGTCCACGAGCAGTACTTC. It encodes CASSPGLVVHEQYF.

The genes are TRBV29-1 and TRBJ1-1; TRBD1 aligns across 7 bases. The CDR3 extends over 13 amino acids. Germline V CDR1 and CDR2: SQVTM, ANQGSEA. J was trimmed by 4 bases and V by 7 bases; bases with no gene match: 9. CDR3: CSAKGTAGTEAFF. The CDR3 DNA reads as TGCAGCGCCAAAGGGACAGCCGGCACTGAAGCTTTCTTT.

The chain has TRBV4-2 and TRBJ2-2, with 10 positions matching TRBD2. The CDR3 is 14 amino acids. CDR1 is LGHNA and CDR2 is YNFKEQ in the germline V gene. J lost 3 bases, V lost 9 bases, and 4 bases had no gene match. CDR3: CASSGLADTGELFF. CDR3 DNA sequence: TGTGCCAGTTCTGGACTAGCGGACACCGGGGAGCTGTTTTTT.

The V and J genes are TRBV4-2 and TRBJ1-6; D is undetermined. Germline CDR1 reads LGHNA; CDR2 reads YNFKEQ. The V end was cut by 4 bases, the J end by 0 bases, with 16 bases between. The CDR3 is made up of 18 amino acids. Here the CDR3 reads CASSRPAGSSSYNSPLHF. CDR3 in DNA: TGTGCCAGCAGCCGACCGGCGGGAAGTAGCTCCTATAATTCACCCCTCCACTTT.

The chain has TRBV5-6 and TRBJ2-3; D is undetermined. V was trimmed by 4 bases and J by 4 bases, leaving 19 bases between them. CDR1 and CDR2 (germline): SGHDT, YYEEEE. The CDR3 length is 16 residues. DNA for the CDR3: TGTGCCAGCAGCCAGAATCCGTCTATGGGCGCAGATACGCAGTATTTT. Translated, it gives CASSQNPSMGADTQYF.

The V call is TRBV11-3, the J call TRBJ1-6; 7 bases match TRBD1. The CDR3 runs 14 residues. V was pared by 5 bases and J by 7 bases, with 5 bases of the junction left unmatched. Germline CDR1 is SGHNT and CDR2 is YENEEA. The CDR3 protein is CASSTLTGNSPLHF. The CDR3 nucleotides read TGTGCCAGCAGCACCCTGACAGGGAATTCACCCCTCCACTTT.